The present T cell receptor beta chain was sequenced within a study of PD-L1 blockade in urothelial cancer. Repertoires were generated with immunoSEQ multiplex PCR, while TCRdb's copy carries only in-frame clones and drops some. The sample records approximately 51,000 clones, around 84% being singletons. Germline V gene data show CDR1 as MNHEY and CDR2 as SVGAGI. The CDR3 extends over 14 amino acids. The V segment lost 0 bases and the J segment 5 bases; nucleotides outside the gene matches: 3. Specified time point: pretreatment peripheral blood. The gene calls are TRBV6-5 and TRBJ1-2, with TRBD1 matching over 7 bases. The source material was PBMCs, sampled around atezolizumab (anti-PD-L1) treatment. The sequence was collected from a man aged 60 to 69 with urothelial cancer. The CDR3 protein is CASSYSKGAYGYTF. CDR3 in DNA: TGTGCCAGCAGTTACTCAAAGGGGGCATATGGCTACACCTTC.